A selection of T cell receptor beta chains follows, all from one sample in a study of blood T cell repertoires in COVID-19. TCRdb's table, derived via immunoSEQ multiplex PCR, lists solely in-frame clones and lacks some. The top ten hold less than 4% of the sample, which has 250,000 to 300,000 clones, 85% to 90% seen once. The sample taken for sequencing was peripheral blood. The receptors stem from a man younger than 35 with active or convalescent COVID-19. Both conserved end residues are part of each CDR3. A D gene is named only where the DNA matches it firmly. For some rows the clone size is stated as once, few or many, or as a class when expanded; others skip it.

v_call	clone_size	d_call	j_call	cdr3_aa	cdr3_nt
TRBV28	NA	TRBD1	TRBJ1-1	CATRDRVTEAFF	TGTGCCACCCGGGACAGGGTGACTGAAGCTTTCTTT
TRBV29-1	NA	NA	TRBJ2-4	CSVSPGTTPNIQYF	TGCAGCGTATCGCCCGGGACAACCCCAAACATTCAGTACTTC
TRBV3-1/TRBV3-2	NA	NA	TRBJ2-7	CASSRGRATYEQYF	TGTGCCAGCAGTAGGGGGAGGGCTACCTACGAGCAGTACTTC
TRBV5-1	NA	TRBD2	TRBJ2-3	CASSLGLAGADTQYF	TGCGCCAGCAGCTTGGGACTAGCGGGGGCAGATACGCAGTATTTT
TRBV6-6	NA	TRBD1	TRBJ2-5	CASSYRGPETQYF	TGTGCCAGCAGTTACAGGGGGCCCGAGACCCAGTACTTC
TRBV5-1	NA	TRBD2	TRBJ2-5	CASSLVAGGPRETQYF	TGCGCCAGCAGCTTGGTAGCGGGAGGCCCAAGAGAGACCCAGTACTTC
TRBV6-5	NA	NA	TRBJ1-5	CASRDRTFSNQPQHF	TGTGCCAGCAGAGATAGAACTTTTAGCAATCAGCCCCAGCATTTT
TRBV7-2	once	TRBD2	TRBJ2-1	CASSGWGTKGLF	TGTGCCAGCAGCGGGTGGGGGACTAAGGGGCTCTTC
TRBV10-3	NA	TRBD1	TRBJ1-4	CAISPGTGRTNEKLFF	TGTGCCATCAGTCCCGGGACAGGGCGCACTAATGAAAAACTGTTTTTT
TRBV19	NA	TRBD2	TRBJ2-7	CASGGANYEQYF	TGTGCCTCGGGGGGGGCAAACTACGAGCAGTACTTC
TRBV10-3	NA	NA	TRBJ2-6	CAASSGANVLTF	TGTGCCGCCAGCTCTGGGGCCAACGTCCTGACTTTC
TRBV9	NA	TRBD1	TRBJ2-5	CASSSTGTETQYF	TGTGCCAGCAGCTCGACAGGGACGGAGACCCAGTACTTC
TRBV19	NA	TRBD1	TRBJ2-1	CASSNRGDYNEQFF	TGTGCCAGTAGCAACAGGGGAGACTACAATGAGCAGTTCTTC
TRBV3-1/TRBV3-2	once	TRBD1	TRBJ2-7	CASSEVGTGVEQYF	TGTGCCAGCAGCGAGGTGGGGACAGGAGTCGAGCAGTACTTC
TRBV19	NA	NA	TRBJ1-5	CASSSPGSNQPQHF	TGTGCCAGTAGTAGCCCGGGTTCTAATCAGCCCCAGCATTTT
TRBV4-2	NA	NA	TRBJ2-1	CASSQDSARGFRYSYNEQFF	TGTGCCAGCAGCCAAGATAGCGCCCGGGGATTCAGATACTCCTACAATGAGCAGTTCTTC
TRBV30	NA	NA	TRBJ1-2	CALPTGYGYTF	TGTGCCTTACCGACAGGTTATGGCTACACCTTC
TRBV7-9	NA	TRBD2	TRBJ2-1	CASSPSGRRGGYNEQFF	TGTGCCAGCAGCCCATCGGGTCGGCGGGGGGGCTACAATGAGCAGTTCTTC
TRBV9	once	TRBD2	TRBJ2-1	CASSRGLALYNEQFF	TGTGCCAGCAGCAGGGGACTAGCGCTTTACAATGAGCAGTTCTTC
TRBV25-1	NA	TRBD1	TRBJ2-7	CASSAWTGTYNEQYF	TGTGCCAGCAGTGCCTGGACAGGGACCTATAACGAGCAGTACTTC
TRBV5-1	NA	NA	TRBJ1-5	CASSLDFRGSNQPQHF	TGCGCCAGCAGCTTGGATTTCCGGGGTAGCAATCAGCCCCAGCATTTT
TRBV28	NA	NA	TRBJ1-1	CASSLWGGGLNTEAFF	TGTGCCAGCAGTTTATGGGGAGGCGGATTGAACACTGAAGCTTTCTTT
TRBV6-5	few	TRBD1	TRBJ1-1	CASKRQGFTEAFF	TGTGCCAGCAAAAGACAGGGTTTCACTGAAGCTTTCTTT
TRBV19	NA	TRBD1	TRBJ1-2	CASRDRERSNYGYTF	TGTGCCAGTAGGGACAGGGAGCGATCGAACTATGGCTACACCTTC
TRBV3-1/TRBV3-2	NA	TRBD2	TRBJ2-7	CASSQDSRRGRSYEQYF	TGTGCCAGCAGCCAAGATTCGCGGCGGGGGAGGTCCTACGAGCAGTACTTC
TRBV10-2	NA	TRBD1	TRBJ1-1	CASSRTGENTEAFF	TGCGCCAGCAGCCGGACAGGGGAGAACACTGAAGCTTTCTTT
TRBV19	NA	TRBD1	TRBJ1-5	CASTTDRGQGNQPQHF	TGTGCCAGTACCACAGACAGGGGGCAGGGCAATCAGCCCCAGCATTTT
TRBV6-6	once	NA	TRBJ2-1	CASRDSSYNEQFF	TGTGCCAGCAGGGACAGTTCCTACAATGAGCAGTTCTTC
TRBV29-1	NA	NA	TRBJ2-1	CSATKLGNNEQFF	TGCAGCGCCACAAAACTCGGGAACAATGAGCAGTTCTTC
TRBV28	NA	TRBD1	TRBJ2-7	CASCTGQGRSEQYF	TGTGCCAGCTGTACGGGACAGGGAAGGTCTGAGCAGTACTTC
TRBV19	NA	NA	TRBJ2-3	CASRRRGDTDTQYF	TGTGCCAGTCGCCGGCGGGGTGACACAGATACGCAGTATTTT
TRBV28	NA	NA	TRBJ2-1	CASSLLPLRYEQFF	TGTGCCAGCAGTTTATTGCCCCTCCGGTATGAGCAGTTCTTC
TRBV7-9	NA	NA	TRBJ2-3	CASSSIVAPDTQYF	TGTGCCAGCAGCTCGATAGTAGCTCCAGATACGCAGTATTTT
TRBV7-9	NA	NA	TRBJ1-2	CASSLSLLTDGYTF	TGTGCCAGCAGCTTATCCCTTCTGACAGATGGCTACACCTTC
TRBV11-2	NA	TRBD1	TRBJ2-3	CASSRIGQERADTQYF	TGTGCCAGCAGCCGCATTGGACAGGAAAGAGCAGATACGCAGTATTTT
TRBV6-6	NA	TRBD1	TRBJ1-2	CASSTGEVRGYTF	TGTGCCAGCAGTACAGGGGAGGTTAGGGGCTACACCTTC
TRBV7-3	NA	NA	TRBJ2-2	CASSLAGGYGELFF	TGTGCCAGCAGCTTGGCAGGGGGGTACGGGGAGCTGTTTTTT
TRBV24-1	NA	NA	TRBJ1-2	CATSEPSYGYTF	TGTGCCACCAGTGAACCGAGCTATGGCTACACCTTC
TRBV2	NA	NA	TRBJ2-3	CASSISTDTQYF	TGTGCCAGCAGTATCAGTACAGATACGCAGTATTTT
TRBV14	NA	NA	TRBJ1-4	CASSFTALNEKLFF	TGTGCCAGCAGCTTTACCGCACTTAATGAAAAACTGTTTTTT
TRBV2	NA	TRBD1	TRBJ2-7	CASLRDSSYEQYF	TGTGCCAGCCTCCGGGACAGCTCCTACGAGCAGTACTTC
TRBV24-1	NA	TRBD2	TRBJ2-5	CATSDPSGGARETQYF	TGTGCCACCAGTGACCCAAGCGGGGGGGCTAGGGAGACCCAGTACTTC
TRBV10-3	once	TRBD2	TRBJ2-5	CAIGFGPSGSGRGTQYF	TGTGCCATCGGGTTCGGGCCTAGCGGGAGTGGAAGGGGGACCCAGTACTTC
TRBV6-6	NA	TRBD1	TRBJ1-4	CATRDRGTNEKLFF	TGTGCCACCCGGGACAGGGGGACTAATGAAAAACTGTTTTTT